The T cell receptor (beta chain) described here comes from a study of vaccination and CD4 T cells after COVID-19. Looking at the study overall: Convalescents were six males and four females, two of them Hispanic. Post-COVID draws followed diagnosis by a median around 100 days (range 35 to 161).

Germline V lookup: CDR1 LNHDA, CDR2 SQIVND (reference sequence). CDR3 length: 16 amino acids. Trimming at V came to 2 bases and at J to 6 bases, leaving 6 bases not matched to a gene. Specified treatment: approximately nine-day PBMC culture with coronavirus spike peptide pools or control peptides (ViraFEST assay). As regards this clonotype: Its specificity is unknown.

Sequenced with the Oncomine TCR Beta short-read assay was DNA taken from cultured CD4+ T cells. TCRdb used MiXCR to reprocess the PCR reads, holding one entry per CDR3 protein. This sample yields about 18,000 distinct CDR3 sequences, of which roughly 73% are seen a single time; about 16% belongs to the top ten. The sample in question was CD4+ T cells from blood, cultured in vitro, obtained after SARS-CoV-2 vaccination. The TCR comes from a human donor who received a COVID-19 vaccine. The V and J genes are TRBV19 and TRBJ2-3; 12 positions agree with TRBD2. CDR3 nucleotide sequence: TGTGCCAGTAGTATAACTAGCGGGGGGTATGGGGATACGCAGTATTTT. It encodes CASSITSGGYGDTQYF.